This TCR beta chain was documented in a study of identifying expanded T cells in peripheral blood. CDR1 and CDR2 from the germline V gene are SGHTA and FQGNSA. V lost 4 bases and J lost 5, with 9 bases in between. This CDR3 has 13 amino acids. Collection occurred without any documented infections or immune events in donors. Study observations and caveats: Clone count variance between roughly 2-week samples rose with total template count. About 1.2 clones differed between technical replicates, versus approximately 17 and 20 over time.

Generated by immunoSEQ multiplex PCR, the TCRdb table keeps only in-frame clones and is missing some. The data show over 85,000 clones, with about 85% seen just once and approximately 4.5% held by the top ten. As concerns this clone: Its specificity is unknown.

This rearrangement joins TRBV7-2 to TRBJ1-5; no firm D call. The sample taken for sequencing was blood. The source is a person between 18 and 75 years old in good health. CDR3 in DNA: TGTGCCAGCAGCTCGTACAGTCATCAGCCCCAGCATTTT. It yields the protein CASSSYSHQPQHF.